This T cell receptor (beta chain) was profiled in a study of beta chain features in type 1 diabetes. This clone came up a few times. Its antigen is not known. Study-level results: Healthy donors had naive, central memory and Treg TCRB repertoires that appeared less similar than those seen among patients. Insertion counts at VDJ junctions were lower in type 1 diabetes patients, who also showed more deletions there. Moderate but significant shortening of TCRB CDR3s was recorded in all four CD4+ subsets from Type 1 diabetes patients.

From germline, CDR1 is SEHNR and CDR2 FQNEAQ (reference sequence). The CDR3 extends over 16 amino acids. Deletions cut 0 bases from V and 0 bases from J, with 9 bases between. Isolation of CD4+ naive, central memory, regulatory and stem cell-like memory cells was achieved by sorting via CD45RO/CCR7/CD25/CD127/CD95/CD27. Sequenced material consisted of expressed TCRB transcripts (all of the isolated RNA was reverse transcribed). Profiling relied on immunoSEQ multiplex PCR, and the TCRdb table lists in-frame clones only, not all of them. The sample lists 600,000 to 650,000 clones, around a sixth occurring once.

This sequence joins TRBV7-9 and TRBJ1-3; unclear D gene. Source material: naive CD4+ T cells from blood. This TCR came from a man aged 18 to 30 in good health. CDR3 sequence reads: CASSLARAASGNTIYF. CDR3 DNA sequence: TGTGCCAGCAGCTTAGCGCGGGCAGCCTCTGGAAACACCATATATTTT.